This T cell receptor (beta chain) was profiled in a study of PD-1 blockade in classical Hodgkin lymphoma. Overall study context: Patients were administered nivolumab (3 mg/kg intravenously) every 2 weeks. Regarding the study as a whole: CD4+ but not CD8+ TCR diversity rose significantly by C4D1. The origin of the repertoire differences remains undefined, with disease activity or prior therapy as possible causes. A reduction in baseline TCR diversity was reportedly seen in newly diagnosed patients relative to healthy donors.

In every patient, relapse followed autologous stem cell transplantation, while exposure to brentuximab vedotin differed. The investigators isolated CD8+ T cells from thawed PBMCs using magnetic negative selection. The germline V gene has CDR1 SNHLY and CDR2 FYNNEI. V gave up 5 bases and J gave up 1 base, with 15 bases separating them. The CDR3 consists of 16 residues. With respect to this clone: Its antigen is undetermined.

Profiling relied on immunoSEQ multiplex PCR, and the TCRdb table lists in-frame clones only, not all of them. Seen here are about 13,000 clones, 65% to 85% observed once, and the top ten hold 24%. The receptor was isolated from a human donor with classical Hodgkin lymphoma. The J gene is TRBJ1-5, the V gene TRBV2; weak D call: TRBD1 (5 bases). The sequencing here drew on CD8+ T cells from blood, taken at baseline. The CDR3 sequence is CASSRSQGGSNQPQHF. In nucleotides, the CDR3 is TGTGCCAGCAGTAGGAGCCAGGGCGGGAGCAATCAGCCCCAGCATTTT.